One sample yielded the 15 T cell receptor beta chains listed below, sequenced in a study of T cells in localized non-small cell lung cancer. Data came from immunoSEQ multiplex PCR; TCRdb stores just in-frame clones and leaves some out. The sample includes around 2,000 clones, about 40% seen only once; the top ten take roughly 9.5%. The sample consisted of lung tumor tissue, taken before any cancer treatment. The receptor source for this set is a male donor aged 60 or over with stage II squamous cell lung carcinoma.

This clone was counted only a few times. The gene calls are TRBV11-3 and TRBJ2-7; D call uncertain. V was pared by 4 bases and J by 2 bases, with 12 bases between. Per the germline V gene, CDR1 is SGHNT and CDR2 is YENEEA. This CDR3 region has 14 residues. CDR3 sequence (DNA): TGTGCCAGCAGCTGGGCAGAAGCCACCTACGAGCAGTACTTC. Protein sequence: CASSWAEATYEQYF.

This clone was seen once. The chain combines TRBV19 with TRBJ2-2; D possibly corresponds to TRBD2 (6 bases). V shed 1 base and J shed 5 bases, with 11 bases lying between them. Germline V gene lookup returns CDR1 LNHDA and CDR2 SQIVND (reference sequence). CDR3 size: 15 residues. DNA of the CDR3: TGTGCCAGTAGTATAGTCGGGAGAGGGACCGGGGAGCTGTTTTTT. Amino acids: CASSIVGRGTGELFF.

The CDR3 reads CATQTRQSDTQYF. DNA of the CDR3: TGTGCCACCCAGACCAGACAGTCGGATACGCAGTATTTT. The rearrangement links TRBV19 to TRBJ2-3; D might be TRBD1 (5 bases). CDR1 is LNHDA and CDR2 is SQIVND in the germline V gene (reference sequence). Trimming stripped 10 bases from V and 6 bases from J, with 17 bases between. This CDR3 is 13 amino acids long.

This clone is judged medium-sized. This sequence joins TRBV11-3 and TRBJ2-1; 12 bases line up with TRBD2. V shed 6 bases and J 4 bases; nucleotides not matched to a gene: 7. This CDR3 contains 16 residues. CDR1 is SGHNT and CDR2 is YENEEA in the germline V gene. CDR3 in DNA: TGTGCCAGCAGACGACTAGCGGGAGCCCGATACAATGAGCAGTTCTTC. Translation gives CASRRLAGARYNEQFF.

This chain connects TRBV23-1 to TRBJ2-1, with TRBD2 as a possible D gene (5 bases). TRBV23-1 is an open reading frame whose function is uncertain. Trimming removed 6 bases from V and 8 bases from J, with 23 bases in between. CDR3 size: 16 residues. The CDR3 sequence is CASSQDGRARVDEQFF. CDR3 coding DNA: TGCGCCAGCAGCCAAGATGGGAGAGCGAGGGTAGATGAGCAGTTCTTC.

The genes are TRBV30 and TRBJ2-7, with 8 bases that match TRBD1. This CDR3 is built from 12 residues. Trimming at V came to 5 bases and at J to 4 bases, leaving 4 bases not matched to a gene. Germline lookup yields CDR1 GTSNPN and CDR2 SVGIG (reference sequence). CDR3 region: CAWEGQGYEQYF. The CDR3 DNA is TGTGCCTGGGAAGGACAGGGATACGAGCAGTACTTC.

The genes are TRBV7-5 and TRBJ1-3; TRBD1 is the table's D call and was not checked against the DNA. TRBV7-5 is labeled a pseudogene. The CDR3 covers 17 residues. DNA for the CDR3: TGTGCCAGCAGCTCACACCGAGCGACAGGGTCTGGAAACACCATATATTTT. This gives the protein CASSSHRATGSGNTIYF.

The rearrangement joins TRBV12-5 to TRBJ2-7, with 14 bases aligning to TRBD2. CDR3 size: 18 residues. The V gene end was trimmed by 5 bases and the J gene end by 0 bases; junction bases not matched to a gene: 9. The germline gives CDR1 LGHNT, CDR2 FRNRAP. CDR3 DNA sequence: TGTGCTAGTGGTCCCTCGGGACTAGCGGGAGTTACCTCCTACGAGCAGTACTTC. Protein product: CASGPSGLAGVTSYEQYF. Looking up the rest from reference TRBV12-5 and TRBJ2-7 gives the full variable domain: DARVTQTPRHKVTEMGQEVTMRCQPILGHNTVFWYRQTMMQGLELLAYFRNRAPLDDSGMPKDRFSAEMPDATLATLKIQPSEPRDSAVYFCASGPSGLAGVTSYEQYFGPGTRLTVT.

V and J are TRBV6-8 and TRBJ2-5; D remains ambiguous. The CDR3 has 13 residues. V was shortened by 3 bases and J by 5 bases, with 10 bases between the two germline ends. Germline CDR1 reads MNHGY; CDR2 reads SAAAGT. In nucleotides, the CDR3 is TGTGCCAGCAGTTATGGGGATCGGGAGACCCAGTACTTC. This encodes CASSYGDRETQYF.

This rearrangement joins TRBV28 to TRBJ2-5; TRBD2 agrees at 7 bases. Germline V lookup: CDR1 MDHEN, CDR2 SYDVKM. The CDR3 is 14 amino acids. With V trimmed by 3 bases and J by 5 bases, 6 bases remained unmatched. The chain's CDR3 is CASSLEAGWETQYF. CDR3 bases: TGTGCCAGCAGTTTGGAAGCGGGATGGGAGACCCAGTACTTC.

The chain links TRBV18 to TRBJ2-3; TRBD2 matches 8 bases. The CDR3 is made up of 17 amino acids. Germline assignment: CDR1 KGHSH and CDR2 LQKENI. The V gene end was trimmed by 1 base and the J gene end by 2 bases; junction bases not matched to a gene: 8. CDR3 bases: TGTGCCAGCTCACCACTGAGAATAGCGGGAAACACAGATACGCAGTATTTT. Translation gives CASSPLRIAGNTDTQYF.

This rearrangement joins TRBV6-8 to TRBJ2-3; 10 nucleotides match TRBD2. The CDR3 runs 12 residues. From germline, CDR1 is MNHGY and CDR2 SAAAGT. V lost 6 bases, J lost 6 bases, and 0 bases stayed unmatched. CDR3 in amino acids: CASRTSGDTQYF. DNA of the CDR3: TGTGCCAGCAGGACTAGCGGGGATACGCAGTATTTT.

This clone qualifies as medium-sized (0.01 to 0.1%). The gene calls are TRBV4-1 and TRBJ2-3, with D perhaps TRBD1 or TRBD2 (5 bases each). The CDR3 loop spans 14 amino acids. V was pared by 6 bases and J by 2 bases, with 12 bases between. Germline V gene lookup returns CDR1 MGHRA and CDR2 YSYEKL. The CDR3 sequence is CASRRGLDTDTQYF. CDR3 DNA: TGCGCCAGCAGACGGGGCTTGGACACAGATACGCAGTATTTT.

The rearrangement joins TRBV18 to TRBJ2-7; tentatively, D is TRBD2 (5 bases). The germline gives CDR1 KGHSH, CDR2 LQKENI. The CDR3 has 13 amino acids. V lost 6 bases and J lost 0, with 9 bases in between. The CDR3 bases are TGTGCCAGCTCCCGCGACTACTCCTACGAGCAGTACTTC. This translates into CASSRDYSYEQYF.

This chain joins TRBV9 and TRBJ2-2, with D perhaps matching TRBD2 (6 bases). Germline loops: CDR1 SGDLS, CDR2 YYNGEE. The CDR3 sequence is 15 residues long. The V and J ends lost 0 bases and 5 bases respectively, with 11 bases between them. The CDR3 nucleotides are TGTGCCAGCAGCGTAGCTACGGGGGTGACCGGGGAGCTGTTTTTT. It specifies CASSVATGVTGELFF. The full variable domain, its missing parts supplied by reference TRBV9 and TRBJ2-2, is DSGVTQTPKHLITATGQRVTLRCSPRSGDLSVYWYQQSLDQGLQFLIQYYNGEERAKGNILERFSAQQFPDLHSELNLSSLELGDSALYFCASSVATGVTGELFFGEGSRLTVL.